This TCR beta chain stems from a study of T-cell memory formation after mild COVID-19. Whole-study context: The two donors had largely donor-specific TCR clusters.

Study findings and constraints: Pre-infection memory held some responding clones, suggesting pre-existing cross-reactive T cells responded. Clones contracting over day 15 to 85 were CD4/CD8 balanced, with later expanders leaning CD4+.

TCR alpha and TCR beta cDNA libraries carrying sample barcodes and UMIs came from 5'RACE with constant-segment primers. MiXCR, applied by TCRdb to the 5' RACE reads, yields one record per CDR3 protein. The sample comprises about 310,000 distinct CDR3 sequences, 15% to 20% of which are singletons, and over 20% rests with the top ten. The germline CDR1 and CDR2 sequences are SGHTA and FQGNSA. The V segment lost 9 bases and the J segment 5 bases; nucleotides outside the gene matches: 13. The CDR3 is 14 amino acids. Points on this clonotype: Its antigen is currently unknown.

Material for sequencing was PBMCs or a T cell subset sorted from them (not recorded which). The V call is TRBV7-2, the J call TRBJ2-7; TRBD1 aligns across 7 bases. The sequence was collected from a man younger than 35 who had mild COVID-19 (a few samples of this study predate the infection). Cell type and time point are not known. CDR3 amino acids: CASARRQGLDEQYF. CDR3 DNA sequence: TGTGCCAGTGCTAGGAGACAGGGTTTAGACGAGCAGTACTTC.